This T cell receptor (beta chain) was identified during a study of CD8 T cells in Susac syndrome. Remarks on this clonotype: The antigen is not known.

The V and J ends lost 4 bases and 10 bases respectively, with 18 bases between them. Germline V lookup: CDR1 SGDLS, CDR2 YYNGEE. The CDR3 covers 14 residues. Reverse transcription used about 0.5 to 1 ug RNA and random hexamers. The CDR3 of TCR beta was amplified by immunoSEQ multiplex PCR across 54 Vbeta and 13 Jbeta. TCRdb passed the immunoSEQ multiplex PCR reads through MiXCR, listing each CDR3 protein once. The sample consists of tens of thousands of distinct CDR3 sequences, 95% of them appearing once. Broader study findings: Clonal expansion involving Susac CD8+ cells peaked in TEMRA cells and active patients. In total CD8+ repertoires, sixteen Susac-specific public clones were found, and CD8+ TEMRA repertoires had roughly 5.

The TCR sequence derives from a human donor with Susac syndrome. This chain connects TRBV9 to TRBJ2-1; D call uncertain. The sample comprised CD8+ T cells from PBMCs. This CDR3 is CASSPQNDLPEQFF. The CDR3 DNA reads as TGTGCCAGCAGCCCCCAAAACGACCTCCCCGAGCAGTTCTTC. The full variable domain, its missing parts supplied by reference TRBV9 and TRBJ2-1, is DSGVTQTPKHLITATGQRVTLRCSPRSGDLSVYWYQQSLDQGLQFLIQYYNGEERAKGNILERFSAQQFPDLHSELNLSSLELGDSALYFCASSPQNDLPEQFFGPGTRLTVL.